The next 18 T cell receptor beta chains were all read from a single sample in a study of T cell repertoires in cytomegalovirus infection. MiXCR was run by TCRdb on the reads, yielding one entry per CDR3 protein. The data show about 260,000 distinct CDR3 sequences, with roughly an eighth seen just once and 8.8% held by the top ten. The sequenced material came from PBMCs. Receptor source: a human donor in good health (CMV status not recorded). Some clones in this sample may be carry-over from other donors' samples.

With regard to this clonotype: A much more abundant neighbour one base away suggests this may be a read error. CDR3 nucleotides: TGTGCCAGCAGCTTATTTCGGGGACAGGGGATTCACGAGCAGTACTTC. Translating it yields CASSLFRGQGIHEQYF. The chain recombines TRBV7-3 with TRBJ2-7, with 10 bases that match TRBD1. Germline assignment: CDR1 SGHTA and CDR2 FQGTGA. V dropped 2 bases and J dropped 5; count of bases not matched to a gene: 9. The CDR3 is 16 amino acids.

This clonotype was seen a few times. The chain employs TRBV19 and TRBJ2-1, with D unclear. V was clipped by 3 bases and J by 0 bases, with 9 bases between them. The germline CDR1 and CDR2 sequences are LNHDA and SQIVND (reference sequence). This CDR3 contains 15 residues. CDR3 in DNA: TGTGCCAGTAGTATTGGGTCGAGCTCCTACAATGAGCAGTTCTTC. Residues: CASSIGSSSYNEQFF.

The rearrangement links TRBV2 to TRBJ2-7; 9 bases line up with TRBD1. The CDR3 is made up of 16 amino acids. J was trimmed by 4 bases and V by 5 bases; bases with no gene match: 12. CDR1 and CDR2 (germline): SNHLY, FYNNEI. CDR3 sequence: CASSKTKGTGIYEQYF. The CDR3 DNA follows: TGTGCCAGCAGTAAAACAAAAGGGACAGGGATATACGAGCAGTACTTC.

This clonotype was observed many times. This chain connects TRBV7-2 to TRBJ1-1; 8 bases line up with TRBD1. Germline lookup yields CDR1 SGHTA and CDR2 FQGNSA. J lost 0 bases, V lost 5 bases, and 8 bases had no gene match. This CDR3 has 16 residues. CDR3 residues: CASSKDRVGLNTEAFF. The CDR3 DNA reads TGTGCCAGCAGCAAGGACAGGGTTGGGTTGAACACTGAAGCTTTCTTT.

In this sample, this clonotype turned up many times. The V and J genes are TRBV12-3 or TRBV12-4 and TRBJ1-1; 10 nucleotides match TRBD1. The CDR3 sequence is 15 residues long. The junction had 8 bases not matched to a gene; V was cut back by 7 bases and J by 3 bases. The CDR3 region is CASIPGQGRYTEAFF. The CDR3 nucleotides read TGTGCCAGCATTCCGGGACAGGGGAGGTACACTGAAGCTTTCTTT.

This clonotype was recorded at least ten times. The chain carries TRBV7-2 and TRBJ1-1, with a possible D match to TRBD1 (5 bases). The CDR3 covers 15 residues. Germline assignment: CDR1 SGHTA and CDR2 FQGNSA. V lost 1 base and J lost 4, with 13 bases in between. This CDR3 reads CASSLVGELSTEAFF. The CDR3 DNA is TGTGCCAGCAGCTTAGTGGGGGAGTTGAGCACTGAAGCTTTCTTT.

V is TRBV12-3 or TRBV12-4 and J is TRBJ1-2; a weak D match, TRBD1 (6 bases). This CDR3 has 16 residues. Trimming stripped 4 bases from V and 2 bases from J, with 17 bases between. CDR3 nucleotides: TGTGCCAGCAGTTCGACCTCCGGGACACTCAACTATGGCTACACCTTC. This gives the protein CASSSTSGTLNYGYTF.

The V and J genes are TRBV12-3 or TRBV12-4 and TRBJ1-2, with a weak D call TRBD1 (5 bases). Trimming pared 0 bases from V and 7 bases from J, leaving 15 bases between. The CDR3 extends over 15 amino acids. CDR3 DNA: TGTGCCAGCAGTTTAGCTGGTGGGGGGTTTGGTGGCTACACCTTC. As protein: CASSLAGGGFGGYTF.

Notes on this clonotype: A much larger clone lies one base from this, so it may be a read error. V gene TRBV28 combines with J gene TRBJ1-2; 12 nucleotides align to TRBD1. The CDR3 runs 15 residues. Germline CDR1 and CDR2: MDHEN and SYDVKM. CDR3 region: CASSFMGQGAYGYPF. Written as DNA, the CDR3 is TGTGCCAGCAGTTTCATGGGACAGGGGGCCTATGGCTACCCCTTC.

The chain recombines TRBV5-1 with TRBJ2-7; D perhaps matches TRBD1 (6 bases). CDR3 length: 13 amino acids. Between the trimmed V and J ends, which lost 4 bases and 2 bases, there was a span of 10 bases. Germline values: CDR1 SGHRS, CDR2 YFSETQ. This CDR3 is CASSLKGAYEQYF. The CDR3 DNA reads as TGCGCCAGCAGCCTGAAGGGGGCCTACGAGCAGTACTTC. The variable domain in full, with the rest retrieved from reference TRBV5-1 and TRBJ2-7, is KAGVTQTPRYLIKTRGQQVTLSCSPISGHRSVSWYQQTPGQGLQFLFEYFSETQRNKGNFPGRFSGRQFSNSRSEMNVSTLELGDSALYLCASSLKGAYEQYFGPGTRLTVT.

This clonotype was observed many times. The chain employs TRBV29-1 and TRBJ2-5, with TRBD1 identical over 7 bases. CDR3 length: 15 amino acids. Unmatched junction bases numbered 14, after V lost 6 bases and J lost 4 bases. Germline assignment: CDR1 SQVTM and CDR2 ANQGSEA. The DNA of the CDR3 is TGCAGCGTCCCTCCGCCGGGACAGCTGGGAGAGACCCAGTACTTC. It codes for CSVPPPGQLGETQYF.

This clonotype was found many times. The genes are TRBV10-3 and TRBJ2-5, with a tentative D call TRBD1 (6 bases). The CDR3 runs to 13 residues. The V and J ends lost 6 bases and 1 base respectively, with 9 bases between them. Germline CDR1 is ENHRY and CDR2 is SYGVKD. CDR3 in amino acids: CAIRGQTQETQYF. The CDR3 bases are TGTGCCATCAGGGGACAAACCCAAGAGACCCAGTACTTC.

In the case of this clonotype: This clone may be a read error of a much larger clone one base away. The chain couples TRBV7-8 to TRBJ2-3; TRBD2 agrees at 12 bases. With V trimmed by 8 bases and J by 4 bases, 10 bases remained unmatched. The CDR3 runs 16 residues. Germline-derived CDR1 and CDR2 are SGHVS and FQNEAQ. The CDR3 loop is CASGSRTSGNSDTQYF. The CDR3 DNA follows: TGTGCCAGCGGCTCGCGGACTAGCGGGAACTCAGATACGCAGTATTTT.

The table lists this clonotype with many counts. This CDR3 reads CASSRRGDPYDEKLFF. For the CDR3, the DNA is TGCGCCAGCAGCCGAAGAGGGGACCCTTATGACGAAAAACTGTTTTTT. J is TRBJ1-4 and V is TRBV4-1; a weak D match, TRBD1 (5 bases). Germline-derived CDR1 and CDR2 are MGHRA and YSYEKL. V was clipped by 4 bases and J by 8 bases, with 20 bases between them. CDR3 length: 16 residues.

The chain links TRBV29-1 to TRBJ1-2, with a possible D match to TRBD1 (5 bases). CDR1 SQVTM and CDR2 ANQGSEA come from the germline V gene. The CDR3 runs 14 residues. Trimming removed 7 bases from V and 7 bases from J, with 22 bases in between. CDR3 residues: CSAALPGLLGGYTF. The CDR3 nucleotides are TGCAGCGCCGCACTCCCAGGGTTGTTGGGTGGCTACACCTTC.

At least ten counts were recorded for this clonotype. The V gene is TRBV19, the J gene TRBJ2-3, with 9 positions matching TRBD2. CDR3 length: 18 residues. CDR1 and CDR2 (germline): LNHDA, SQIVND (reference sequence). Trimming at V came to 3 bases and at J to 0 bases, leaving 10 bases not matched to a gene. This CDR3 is CASSIPLAGTASTDTQYF. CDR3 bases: TGTGCCAGTAGTATCCCGCTAGCGGGAACGGCAAGCACAGATACGCAGTATTTT.

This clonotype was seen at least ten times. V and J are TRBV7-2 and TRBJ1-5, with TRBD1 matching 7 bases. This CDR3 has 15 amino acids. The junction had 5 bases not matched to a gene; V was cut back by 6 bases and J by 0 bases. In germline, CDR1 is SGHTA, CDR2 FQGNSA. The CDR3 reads CASSPRTGSNQPQHF. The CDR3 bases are TGTGCCAGCAGTCCCCGGACAGGTAGCAATCAGCCCCAGCATTTT.

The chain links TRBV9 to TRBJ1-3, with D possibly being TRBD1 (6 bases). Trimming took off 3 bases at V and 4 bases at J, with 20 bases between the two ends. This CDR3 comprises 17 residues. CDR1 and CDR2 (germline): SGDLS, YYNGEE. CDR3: CASSAFLSTGGGNTIYF. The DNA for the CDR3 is TGTGCCAGCAGCGCCTTCCTGTCGACAGGCGGAGGAAACACCATATATTTT.